These 25 T cell receptor beta chains came from one sample sequenced in a study of blood T cell repertoires in COVID-19. TCRdb's copy holds only in-frame clones and misses some; the assay was immunoSEQ multiplex PCR. This sample carries a few hundred thousand clones, 75% to 90% of them seen once, and the ten largest clones take 3%. The sample was peripheral blood. Receptors were obtained from a woman in her thirties with active or convalescent COVID-19.

The chain carries TRBV15 and TRBJ2-7; 9 bases line up with TRBD1. Per the germline V gene, CDR1 is LNHNV and CDR2 is YYDKDF (reference sequence). The CDR3 totals 16 residues. V shed 2 bases, J shed 0 bases, and the junction held 5 bases outside the gene matches. The CDR3 spells CATSRPGTGRSYEQYF. CDR3 DNA: TGTGCCACCAGCAGACCCGGGACAGGGCGCTCCTACGAGCAGTACTTC.

This chain connects TRBV3-1 (or the pseudogene TRBV3-2) to TRBJ2-3; 9 bases align to TRBD2. CDR3 length: 17 amino acids. The germline gives CDR1 LGHDT, CDR2 YNNKEL (reference sequence). Unmatched junction bases numbered 7, after V lost 0 bases and J lost 3 bases. The CDR3 loop reads CASSQDPSGGQTDTQYF. CDR3 nucleotides: TGTGCCAGCAGCCAAGACCCCAGCGGGGGGCAGACAGATACGCAGTATTTT.

Points on this clone: Distinct nucleotide sequences in the sample also encode this CDR3. V usage is TRBV12-3 or TRBV12-4 and J usage is TRBJ1-2; D is uncertain. Between the trimmed V and J ends, which lost 6 bases and 3 bases, there was a span of 5 bases. The CDR3 is 11 residues long. CDR3 DNA: TGTGCCAGCAGGAGAGACTATGGCTACACCTTC. This translates into CASRRDYGYTF.

This clone has a single count. This sequence joins TRBV9 and TRBJ1-1, with TRBD1 matching 7 bases. This CDR3 has 17 amino acids. V lost 4 bases, J lost 5 bases, and 17 bases stayed unmatched. CDR1 and CDR2 (germline): SGDLS, YYNGEE. Here the CDR3 DNA reads TGTGCCAGCAGCCAGGACAGGTTCGTTTCTGAGGGAACTGAAGCTTTCTTT. Translating it yields CASSQDRFVSEGTEAFF.

This clone was detected a few times. This chain connects TRBV24-1 to TRBJ1-5; 7 bases line up with TRBD1. The CDR3 totals 19 residues. J gave up 0 bases and V 6 bases, and 16 bases lay outside the gene matches. Germline V gives CDR1 KGHDR, CDR2 SFDVKD. CDR3 region: CATSHPTGSNPHSNQPQHF. For the CDR3, the DNA is TGTGCCACCAGTCACCCGACAGGGTCGAATCCTCATAGCAATCAGCCCCAGCATTTT.

This chain connects TRBV3-1 (or the pseudogene TRBV3-2) to TRBJ2-2; no clear D. Germline CDR1 and CDR2: LGHDT and YNNKEL (reference sequence). The CDR3 spans 13 residues. Between the trimmed V and J ends, which lost 4 bases and 4 bases, there was a span of 7 bases. The CDR3 region has the DNA TGTGCCAGCAGCCGCCGCGGCACCGGGGAGCTGTTTTTT. Translating it yields CASSRRGTGELFF.

The CDR3: CASKGDYGYTF. DNA for the CDR3: TGTGCCAGCAAGGGAGACTATGGCTACACCTTC. J is TRBJ1-2 and V is TRBV2; D is uncertain. The V end was cut by 7 bases, the J end by 3 bases, with 6 bases between. CDR1 and CDR2 (germline): SNHLY, FYNNEI. The CDR3 runs to 11 residues.

This sequence joins TRBV30 and TRBJ1-2; D uncertain. Deletions cut 3 bases from V and 4 bases from J, with 15 bases between. Per the germline V gene, CDR1 is GTSNPN and CDR2 is SVGIG (reference sequence). CDR3 length: 14 amino acids. The CDR3 DNA reads TGTGCCTGGAGCCTGAGTAGACTGACCTATGGCTACACCTTC. Amino acids: CAWSLSRLTYGYTF.

The V call is TRBV30, the J call TRBJ1-4; tentative D call: TRBD1 (6 bases). Trimming stripped 1 base from V and 8 bases from J, with 14 bases between. The CDR3 totals 14 residues. Germline CDR1 is GTSNPN and CDR2 is SVGIG (reference sequence). In DNA, the CDR3 is TGTGCCTGGAGTGCGGGGGGCGCAGGGGAAAAACTGTTTTTT. It translates to CAWSAGGAGEKLFF.

This chain links TRBV5-1 with TRBJ2-5, with D possibly TRBD2 on 6 matching bases. Trimming removed 8 bases at V and 1 base at J, with 18 bases between. The CDR3 runs to 15 residues. CDR1 SGHRS and CDR2 YFSETQ come from the germline V gene. The CDR3 sequence is CASTKGTLFQETQYF. In nucleotides, the CDR3 is TGCGCCAGTACTAAAGGGACTCTTTTCCAAGAGACCCAGTACTTC.

A single count supports this clone. The rearrangement joins TRBV10-3 to TRBJ2-3, with 10 positions matching TRBD2. Germline CDR1 reads ENHRY; CDR2 reads SYGVKD. V was pared by 6 bases and J by 1 base, with 4 bases of the junction left unmatched. The CDR3 runs to 15 residues. In nucleotides, the CDR3 is TGTGCCATCAGCCCCACTAGCGGGGGCACAGATACGCAGTATTTT. This sequence encodes CAISPTSGGTDTQYF.

The V gene is TRBV2, the J gene TRBJ2-1, with a tentative D call TRBD1 (5 bases). The V end was cut by 6 bases, the J end by 0 bases, with 12 bases between. This CDR3 spans 15 amino acids. Germline-derived CDR1 and CDR2 are SNHLY and FYNNEI. In DNA, the CDR3 is TGTGCCAGCAGCTTAGACAGTGGCTCCTACAATGAGCAGTTCTTC. Amino acids: CASSLDSGSYNEQFF.

This clone appeared once. The chain recombines TRBV4-2 with TRBJ2-5; 10 nucleotides align to TRBD1. The CDR3 runs 16 residues. The junction had 10 bases not matched to a gene; V was cut back by 4 bases and J by 5 bases. Germline V gene sequence: CDR1 LGHNA, CDR2 YNFKEQ. CDR3 bases: TGTGCCAGCAGCCCAAGACAGGGGGCAACAGGGGAGACCCAGTACTTC. Translation: CASSPRQGATGETQYF.

The chain employs TRBV9 and TRBJ2-1; possibly TRBD2 for D (6 bases). From germline, CDR1 is SGDLS and CDR2 YYNGEE. V lost 3 bases and J 2 bases, leaving 18 bases between the germline ends. This CDR3 region has 17 residues. CDR3 DNA: TGTGCCAGCAGCGGATCTAGGGGACTCCGGGCCTACAATGAGCAGTTCTTC. It yields the protein CASSGSRGLRAYNEQFF.

V gene TRBV30 combines with J gene TRBJ2-5, with D possibly being TRBD2 (5 bases). Germline V gene data show CDR1 as GTSNPN and CDR2 as SVGIG (reference sequence). The CDR3 spans 13 residues. The CDR3 here is CAYGELRGETQYF. CDR3 nucleotide sequence: TGTGCTTACGGAGAGCTTAGAGGGGAGACCCAGTACTTC.

V is TRBV7-8 and J is TRBJ2-2; 9 bases are a match to TRBD2. This CDR3 region has 18 residues. Germline V gene sequence: CDR1 SGHVS, CDR2 FQNEAQ. The V and J ends lost 4 bases and 4 bases, in that order; junction bases with no gene match: 13. This chain's CDR3 is CASSSYRGGALGTGELFF. CDR3 sequence (DNA): TGTGCCAGCAGCTCATACCGCGGGGGGGCACTGGGCACCGGGGAGCTGTTTTTT.

The rearrangement uses TRBV20-1 and TRBJ2-5, with D hard to call. This CDR3 comprises 11 residues. V lost 7 bases to trimming and J lost 2 bases, with 8 bases between them. Germline values: CDR1 DFQATT, CDR2 SNEGSKA (reference sequence). The CDR3 bases are TGCAGTGGCGAAAAACAAGAGACCCAGTACTTC. Encoded protein: CSGEKQETQYF.

The chain is built from TRBV2 and TRBJ1-2, with 10 bases that match TRBD1. The V segment lost 5 bases and the J segment 7 bases; nucleotides outside the gene matches: 4. CDR3 length: 13 residues. Germline V CDR1 and CDR2: SNHLY, FYNNEI. The CDR3 spells CASSLGQGVGYTF. CDR3 nucleotide sequence: TGTGCCAGCAGTCTCGGACAGGGGGTTGGCTACACCTTC.

The V and J genes are TRBV11-3 and TRBJ2-2; D may be TRBD2 (6 bases). V gave up 3 bases and J gave up 2 bases, with 7 bases separating them. Germline-derived CDR1 and CDR2 are SGHNT and YENEEA. This CDR3 region has 14 residues. CDR3 in DNA: TGTGCCAGCAGCTTGGGGGGAAACACCGGGGAGCTGTTTTTT. It encodes CASSLGGNTGELFF.

The chain recombines TRBV4-3 with TRBJ1-5; 8 nucleotides line up with TRBD1. With 4 bases clipped from V and 6 bases from J, the junction kept 8 bases outside the gene matches. The CDR3 length is 15 residues. Germline CDR1 LGHNA, CDR2 YSLEER. CDR3 bases: TGCGCCAGCAGCCCCGACAGGGGAGGCGGTCAGCCCCAGCATTTT. As protein: CASSPDRGGGQPQHF.

This clone was seen a single time. This chain connects TRBV24-1 to TRBJ1-5; D remains ambiguous. Germline-derived CDR1 and CDR2 are KGHDR and SFDVKD. V shed 5 bases and J shed 3 bases, with 7 bases lying between them. The CDR3 spans 13 residues. The chain's CDR3 is CATSARSNQPQHF. In DNA form, the CDR3 reads TGTGCCACCAGTGCACGGTCCAATCAGCCCCAGCATTTT.

The V and J genes are TRBV9 and TRBJ2-1, with 8 bases aligning to TRBD2. V shed 3 bases, J shed 9 bases, and the junction held 2 bases outside the gene matches. The CDR3 covers 12 residues. Germline lookup yields CDR1 SGDLS and CDR2 YYNGEE. In nucleotides, the CDR3 is TGTGCCAGCAGCGCCCGGGAGGGTGAGCAGTTCTTC. It is translated as CASSAREGEQFF.

The chain is built from TRBV23-1 and TRBJ2-5; tentative D call: TRBD1 (6 bases). TRBV23-1 is noted as an ORF with a role that remains uncertain. This CDR3 comprises 16 residues. V lost 0 bases and J lost 0, with 11 bases in between. CDR3: CASSQSSTGHQETQYF. CDR3 DNA: TGCGCCAGCAGTCAATCCTCCACAGGGCACCAAGAGACCCAGTACTTC.

The V and J genes are TRBV19 and TRBJ1-2, with 9 bases aligning to TRBD1. Germline CDR1 and CDR2: LNHDA and SQIVND (reference sequence). The CDR3 length is 16 residues. Trimming cost V 7 bases and J 4 bases; bases outside gene matches: 13. Here the CDR3 reads CASILRDRDGVYGYTF. The CDR3 DNA follows: TGTGCCAGTATCCTCCGGGACAGGGACGGAGTCTATGGCTACACCTTC.

The V gene is TRBV19, the J gene TRBJ1-2; D perhaps matches TRBD1 (6 bases). Germline V gives CDR1 LNHDA, CDR2 SQIVND (reference sequence). The CDR3 sequence is 13 residues long. The V gene lost 6 bases and the J gene lost 2 bases, with 10 bases spanning the gap. The CDR3 reads CASRPDRNYGYTF. DNA for the CDR3: TGTGCCAGTAGGCCGGACAGAAACTATGGCTACACCTTC.